The rows below give T cell receptor beta chains drawn from one sample of a study of blood T cell repertoires in COVID-19. The method was immunoSEQ multiplex PCR; TCRdb's version includes in-frame clones alone and lacks a portion of them. The table records 70,000 or so clones, about nine tenths of them present only once. The sequencing sample was made of peripheral blood. These receptors originate from a woman aged 80 or over with active or convalescent COVID-19. Each CDR3 is given with its conserved first and last residue. A D gene is named only where the DNA matches it firmly. Only some rows state a clone size, as once, few, many or a class for expanded clones.

V gene	D gene	J gene	clone size	CDR3 DNA	CDR3 protein
TRBV7-8	TRBD1	TRBJ1-1	-	TGTGCCAGCAGCTGGGGGACAGGGCCGAACACTGAAGCTTTCTTT	CASSWGTGPNTEAFF
TRBV3-1/TRBV3-2	-	TRBJ2-7	-	TGTGCCAGCAGCCGAACTTTCTACGAGCAGTACTTC	CASSRTFYEQYF
TRBV6-2/TRBV6-3	-	TRBJ2-1	few	TGTGCCAGCAGTTACCTCCGGCGCGGGGTGGAATACAATGAGCAGTTCTTC	CASSYLRRGVEYNEQFF
TRBV9	TRBD1	TRBJ1-4	-	TGTGCCAGCAGCACAACAGGGGGCGGTGAAAAACTGTTTTTT	CASSTTGGGEKLFF
TRBV18	-	TRBJ2-3	-	TGTGCCAGCTCATCCCTGAGCACAGATACGCAGTATTTT	CASSSLSTDTQYF
TRBV2	-	TRBJ1-2	-	TGTGCCAGCACCTCAATTCCAGGGGATGGCTACACCTTC	CASTSIPGDGYTF
TRBV6-2/TRBV6-3	TRBD2	TRBJ2-1	-	TGTGCCAGCAGTTGGAGGGAGGGAGCCTACAATGAGCAGTTCTTC	CASSWREGAYNEQFF
TRBV3-1/TRBV3-2	-	TRBJ1-3	-	TGTGCCAGCAGCCAGGGCATTATGGTGAGAAAAGAATATTTT	CASSQGIMVRKEYF
TRBV29-1	TRBD2	TRBJ2-3	-	TGCAGCGCGGCCGTAGCGGGGGTCACAGATACGCAGTATTTT	CSAAVAGVTDTQYF
TRBV12-3/TRBV12-4	-	TRBJ1-5	few	TGTGCCAGCAGTTTGGGACTAAGCCAACATTTT	CASSLGLSQHF
TRBV5-6	-	TRBJ1-2	once	TGTGCCAGCAGCGACGGGACTACTGACTATGGCTACACCTTC	CASSDGTTDYGYTF
TRBV15	-	TRBJ2-6	-	TGTGCCACCAGCAGAGATCTAGGTATGCCGGGGGCTGGGGCCAACGTCCTGACTTTC	CATSRDLGMPGAGANVLTF
TRBV5-4	TRBD1	TRBJ2-5	-	TGTGCCAGCAGCTTTGGACAGGGGAATTATGAGACCCAGTACTTC	CASSFGQGNYETQYF
TRBV7-9	-	TRBJ2-7	-	TGTGCCAGCAGCTTAGGAACAGTCCCCTACGAGCAGTACTTC	CASSLGTVPYEQYF
TRBV7-9	-	TRBJ1-1	-	TGTGCCAGCAGCCATCAGGGGACCCAAGCTTTCTTT	CASSHQGTQAFF
TRBV6-6	-	TRBJ1-6	once	TGTGCCAGCAGTCCCCGGGACTACTACAATTCACCCCTCCACTTT	CASSPRDYYNSPLHF
TRBV7-2	-	TRBJ1-5	-	TGTGCCAGCAGCTTAGACGGACAGTTTCAGCCCCAGCATTTT	CASSLDGQFQPQHF
TRBV4-1	-	TRBJ1-5	-	TGCGCCAGCAGCCGGGGCCCGGAAAATAGCAATCAGCCCCAGCATTTT	CASSRGPENSNQPQHF
TRBV11-2	TRBD2	TRBJ2-7	-	TGTGCCAGCAGCTCCTATAGCGGGATGAGCTCCTACGAGCAGTACTTC	CASSSYSGMSSYEQYF
TRBV5-6	TRBD1	TRBJ1-3	-	TGTGCCAGCAGCGCCGAGACAGGGGCTGGAAACACCATATATTTT	CASSAETGAGNTIYF
TRBV30	TRBD2	TRBJ2-5	-	TGTGCCTGGTCTGGGCCGGGACTACCGATGACCCAGTACTTC	CAWSGPGLPMTQYF
TRBV19	TRBD2	TRBJ2-7	-	TGTGCCAGTAGTAACAGCGGGGGGGCAGTTCTAGACGAGCAGTACTTC	CASSNSGGAVLDEQYF
TRBV2	TRBD1	TRBJ2-7	-	TGTGCCAGCAGGTTACAGGGGGAGCAGTACTTC	CASRLQGEQYF
TRBV27	-	TRBJ1-6	-	TGTGCCAGCAGAATGACAGCCTCAGCTCCAAATTCACCCCTCCACTTT	CASRMTASAPNSPLHF
TRBV10-3	TRBD2	TRBJ2-1	-	TGTGCCACCGAAGCGGGGAGGGCGTCCTACAATGAGCAGTTCTTC	CATEAGRASYNEQFF
TRBV5-8	-	TRBJ2-1	-	TGTGCCAGCAGCCTAACAGGGACGTGGGATGAGCAGTTCTTC	CASSLTGTWDEQFF
TRBV11-2	TRBD2	TRBJ2-3	-	TGTGCCAGCAGCTTCCTAGCGGGGCCCCTCTTAGACACAGATACGCAGTATTTT	CASSFLAGPLLDTDTQYF
TRBV7-2	TRBD2	TRBJ2-3	-	TGTGCCAGCAGCGAGACGGGACTAGCGGGAGATACGCAGTATTTT	CASSETGLAGDTQYF
TRBV28	-	TRBJ1-1	once	TGTGCCAGCAGTCCCTCTTTCGTCTCTGAAGCTTTCTTT	CASSPSFVSEAFF
TRBV27	-	TRBJ1-2	-	TGTGCCAGCAGTTTATCGGGGAGTCCCTACTATGGCTACACCTTC	CASSLSGSPYYGYTF
TRBV18	-	TRBJ1-1	-	TGTGCCAGCTCACCATTCCCAGTTATGATCACTGAAGCTTTCTTT	CASSPFPVMITEAFF
TRBV15	-	TRBJ1-2	-	TGTGCCACCAGCAGAGAACGGTCAGGTTCCTCAGGCGGCTACACCTTC	CATSRERSGSSGGYTF
TRBV7-2	-	TRBJ1-5	-	TGTGCCAGCAGCTTAGCGGGGGCCAATCAGCCCCAGCATTTT	CASSLAGANQPQHF
TRBV16	-	TRBJ1-6	once	TGTGCCAGCAGCAAGAAACAGCTGAATTCACCCCTCCACTTT	CASSKKQLNSPLHF
TRBV10-3	TRBD1	TRBJ1-2	-	TGTGCCATCAGTGGGGACAGGGTGGATGGCTACACCTTC	CAISGDRVDGYTF
TRBV18	TRBD1	TRBJ1-5	-	TGTGCCAGCTCGCCAATTGGGACAGGTTTTGGTCCGGATCAGCCCCAGCATTTT	CASSPIGTGFGPDQPQHF
TRBV14	-	TRBJ2-2	-	TGTGCCAGCAGCCAAGTTGGAGGGCGCATGGTGACCGGGGAGCTGTTTTTT	CASSQVGGRMVTGELFF
TRBV14	-	TRBJ1-1	-	TGTGCCAGCAGCCATTCAGGGAACACTGAAGCTTTCTTT	CASSHSGNTEAFF
TRBV5-1	-	TRBJ1-3	-	TGCGCCAGCAGCTTGTTGAGGGCTGGCCCCTCTGGAAACACCATATATTTT	CASSLLRAGPSGNTIYF
TRBV14	-	TRBJ1-2	-	TGTGCCAGCAGCCAAGCGCCGGTCGGTGGCTACACCTTC	CASSQAPVGGYTF
TRBV5-1	TRBD1	TRBJ1-1	-	TGCGCCAGCAGCTCCACGACAGGGTACATGAACACTGAAGCTTTCTTT	CASSSTTGYMNTEAFF
TRBV28	-	TRBJ2-2	-	TGTGCCAGCACCTCAGGGACTGGGGAGCTGTTTTTT	CASTSGTGELFF
TRBV28	TRBD2	TRBJ2-3	once	TGTGCCAGCAGTTTACTCGTAGCGGGGGAAGGAGATACGCAGTATTTT	CASSLLVAGEGDTQYF
TRBV20-1	TRBD2	TRBJ2-1	-	TGCAGTGCTAGTTACCGGGGGGGAAACAATGAGCAGTTCTTC	CSASYRGGNNEQFF
TRBV7-2	TRBD1	TRBJ1-5	-	TGTGCCAGCAGCTTAGCGCGGACAGGGGGGCGCTCCAATCAGCCCCAGCATTTT	CASSLARTGGRSNQPQHF
TRBV6-2/TRBV6-3	-	TRBJ2-3	-	TGTGCCAGCAGTTCGGACAGAATCACAGATACGCAGTATTTT	CASSSDRITDTQYF
TRBV5-1	-	TRBJ1-6	few	TGCGCCAGCAGCTTGGACATAACGCATAATTCACCCCTCCACTTT	CASSLDITHNSPLHF
TRBV18	TRBD1	TRBJ2-2	-	TGTGCCAGCTCACCATTCTCCGTTGCGGGACAGGGTAACACCGGGGAGCTGTTTTTT	CASSPFSVAGQGNTGELFF
TRBV5-8	-	TRBJ1-4	-	TGTGCCAGCAGCTTGGAGGGGTATGGACTACGAGATGAAAAACTGTTTTTT	CASSLEGYGLRDEKLFF
TRBV27	-	TRBJ2-4	-	TGTGCCAGCAGTTGGAGGGGGACAGATCTAAACATTCAGTACTTC	CASSWRGTDLNIQYF
TRBV6-6	-	TRBJ1-6	-	TGTGCCAGCAGTTACTCCGGGGGAGATAATTCACCCCTCCACTTT	CASSYSGGDNSPLHF
TRBV11-2	-	TRBJ2-6	-	TGTGCCAGCAGCTTAGGAACTTCGGAGGGGTCCGGGGCCAACGTCCTGACTTTC	CASSLGTSEGSGANVLTF
TRBV18	-	TRBJ1-1	-	TGTGCCAGCTCACCAGATGCCTACAGGAACACTGAAGCTTTCTTT	CASSPDAYRNTEAFF
TRBV6-5	-	TRBJ2-7	-	TGTGCCACGCCCGGGGGAGCTGATTCCTACGAGCAGTACTTC	CATPGGADSYEQYF
TRBV10-3	TRBD1	TRBJ1-4	-	TGTGCCATCAGCGCTTCCGGGACAGGGGGGGAAAAACTGTTTTTT	CAISASGTGGEKLFF
TRBV14	-	TRBJ1-5	-	TGTGCCAGCAGCTCCGAGACAGGTCCCTCTCCATATAGCAATCAGCCCCAGCATTTT	CASSSETGPSPYSNQPQHF
TRBV29-1	TRBD1	TRBJ1-1	-	TGCAGCGTTGACCCCGGGACAGGGGGAACTGAAGCTTTCTTT	CSVDPGTGGTEAFF